This TCR beta chain comes out of a study of blood T cell repertoires in COVID-19. In the original processing: Reference gene primer amplification yielded estimated nucleated cell counts. Repertoires were generated with immunoSEQ multiplex PCR, while TCRdb's copy carries only in-frame clones and drops some. V, J and clone size are taken as reported in that table, and D and trimming were inferred from the DNA itself. This sample yields nearly 350,000 clones, of which around 86% are seen a single time; about 6% belongs to the top ten. The CDR3 is 14 amino acids. CDR1 and CDR2 from the germline V gene are MRHNA and SNTAGT. Trimming took 7 bases from V and 2 from J, leaving 13 bases between them.

The TCR originated in a woman aged 45-60 years with COVID-19, enrolled during active disease. The V call is TRBV6-4, the J call TRBJ2-3; possible D gene TRBD2, 5 bases. The material sequenced was peripheral blood. The CDR3 loop is CASTKEAFTDTQYF. In nucleotides, the CDR3 is TGTGCCAGCACCAAGGAGGCTTTCACAGATACGCAGTATTTT.